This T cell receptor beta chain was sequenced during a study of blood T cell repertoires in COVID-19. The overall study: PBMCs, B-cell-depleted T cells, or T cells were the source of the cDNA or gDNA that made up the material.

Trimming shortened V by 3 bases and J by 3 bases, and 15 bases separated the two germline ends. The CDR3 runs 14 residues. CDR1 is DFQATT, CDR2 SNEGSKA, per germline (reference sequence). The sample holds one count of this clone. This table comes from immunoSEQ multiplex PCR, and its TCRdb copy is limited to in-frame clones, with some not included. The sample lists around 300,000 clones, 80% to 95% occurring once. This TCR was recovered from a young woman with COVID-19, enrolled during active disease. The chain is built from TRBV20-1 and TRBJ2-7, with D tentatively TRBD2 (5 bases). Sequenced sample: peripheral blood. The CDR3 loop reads CSASGSGENYEQYF. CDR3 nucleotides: TGCAGTGCTAGTGGAAGCGGAGAAAACTACGAGCAGTACTTC.